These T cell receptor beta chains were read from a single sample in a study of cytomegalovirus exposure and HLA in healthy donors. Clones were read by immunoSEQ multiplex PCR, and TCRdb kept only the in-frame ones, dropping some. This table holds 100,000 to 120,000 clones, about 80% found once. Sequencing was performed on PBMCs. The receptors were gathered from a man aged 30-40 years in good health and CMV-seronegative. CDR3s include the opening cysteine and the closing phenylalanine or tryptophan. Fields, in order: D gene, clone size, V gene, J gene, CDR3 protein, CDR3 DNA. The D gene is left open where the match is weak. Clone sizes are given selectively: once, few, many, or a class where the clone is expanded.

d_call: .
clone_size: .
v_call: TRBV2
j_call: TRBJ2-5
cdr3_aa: CASSEERTQETQYF
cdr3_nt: TGTGCCAGCAGTGAGGAGCGGACCCAAGAGACCCAGTACTTC

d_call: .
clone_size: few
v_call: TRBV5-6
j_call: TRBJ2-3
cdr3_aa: CASSPRGYTDTQYF
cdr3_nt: TGTGCCAGCAGCCCTAGAGGATACACAGATACGCAGTATTTT

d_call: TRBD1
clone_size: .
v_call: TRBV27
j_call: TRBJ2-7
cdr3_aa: CASASLGTAYEQYF
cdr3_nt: TGTGCCAGCGCTTCCCTAGGGACAGCCTACGAGCAGTACTTC

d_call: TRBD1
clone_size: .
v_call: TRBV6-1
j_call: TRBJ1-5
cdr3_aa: CAGESTGTGYQPQHF
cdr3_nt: TGTGCCGGCGAATCGACCGGGACAGGTTATCAGCCCCAGCATTTT

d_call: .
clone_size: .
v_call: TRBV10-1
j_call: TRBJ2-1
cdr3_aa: CASSDPGVPDNEQFF
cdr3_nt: TGCGCCAGCAGTGATCCGGGAGTCCCGGACAATGAGCAGTTCTTC

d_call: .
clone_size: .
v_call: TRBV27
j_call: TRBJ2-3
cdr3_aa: CASSKQGSLSTDTQYF
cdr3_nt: TGTGCCAGCAGTAAACAGGGCAGCCTTAGCACAGATACGCAGTATTTT

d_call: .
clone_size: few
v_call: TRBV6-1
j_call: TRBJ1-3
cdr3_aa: CASTVSAGNTIYF
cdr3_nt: TGTGCCAGCACCGTCAGTGCTGGAAACACCATATATTTT

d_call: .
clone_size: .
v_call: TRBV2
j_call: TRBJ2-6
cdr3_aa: CASLSSWANVLTF
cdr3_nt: TGTGCCTCACTTTCAAGTTGGGCCAACGTCCTGACTTTC

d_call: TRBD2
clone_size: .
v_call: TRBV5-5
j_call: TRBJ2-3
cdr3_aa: CASMVKWREGTDTQYF
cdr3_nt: TGTGCCAGTATGGTAAAGTGGCGGGAGGGCACAGATACGCAGTATTTT

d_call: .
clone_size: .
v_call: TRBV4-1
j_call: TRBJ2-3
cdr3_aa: CASRSGDTQYF
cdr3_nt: TGCGCCAGCAGATCCGGGGATACGCAGTATTTT

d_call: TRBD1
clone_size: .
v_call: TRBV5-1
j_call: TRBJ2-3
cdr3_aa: CASSSFTGGSSTDTQYF
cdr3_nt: TGCGCCAGCAGCTCATTTACAGGGGGCTCTAGCACAGATACGCAGTATTTT

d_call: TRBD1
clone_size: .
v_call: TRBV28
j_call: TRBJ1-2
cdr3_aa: CASSFYRGLDYGYTF
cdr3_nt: TGTGCCAGCAGTTTCTACAGGGGGCTTGACTATGGCTACACCTTC

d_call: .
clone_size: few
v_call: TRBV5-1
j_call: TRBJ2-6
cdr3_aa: CASSLARSGANVLTF
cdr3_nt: TGCGCCAGCAGCTTGGCGCGGTCTGGGGCCAACGTCCTGACTTTC

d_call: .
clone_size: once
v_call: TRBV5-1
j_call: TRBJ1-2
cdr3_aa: CASSYRTEYGYTF
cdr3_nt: TGCGCCAGCAGCTATCGGACAGAGTATGGCTACACCTTC

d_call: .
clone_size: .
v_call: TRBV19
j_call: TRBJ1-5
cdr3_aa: CASSKRQYNQPQHF
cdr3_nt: TGTGCCAGTAGTAAAAGACAGTACAATCAGCCCCAGCATTTT

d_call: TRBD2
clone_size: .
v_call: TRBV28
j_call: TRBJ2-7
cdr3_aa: CASRESGEEYEQYF
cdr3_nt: TGTGCCAGCAGGGAGAGCGGGGAGGAGTACGAGCAGTACTTC

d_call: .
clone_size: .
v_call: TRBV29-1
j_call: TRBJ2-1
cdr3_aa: CSATGYNEQFF
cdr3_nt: TGCAGCGCAACAGGGTACAATGAGCAGTTCTTC

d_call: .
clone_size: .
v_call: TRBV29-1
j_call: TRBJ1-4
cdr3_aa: CSVQPSNEKLFF
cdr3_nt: TGCAGCGTTCAACCCAGTAATGAAAAACTGTTTTTT

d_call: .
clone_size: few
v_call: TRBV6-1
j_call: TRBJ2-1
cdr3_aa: CASSFVGEAEQFF
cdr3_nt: TGTGCCAGCAGCTTCGTGGGGGAGGCTGAGCAGTTCTTC

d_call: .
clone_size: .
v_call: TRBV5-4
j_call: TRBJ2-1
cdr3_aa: CASSLRSGGYNEQFF
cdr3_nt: TGTGCCAGCAGCCTAAGGTCTGGGGGGTACAATGAGCAGTTCTTC

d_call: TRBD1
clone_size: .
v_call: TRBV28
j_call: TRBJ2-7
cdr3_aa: CASSPGQFSYEQYF
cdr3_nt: TGTGCCAGCAGTCCGGGACAGTTCTCCTACGAGCAGTACTTC

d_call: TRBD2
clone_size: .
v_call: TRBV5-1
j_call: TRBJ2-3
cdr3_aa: CASSRTSGGDGTDTQYF
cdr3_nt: TGCGCCAGCAGCCGGACTAGCGGGGGGGATGGCACAGATACGCAGTATTTT

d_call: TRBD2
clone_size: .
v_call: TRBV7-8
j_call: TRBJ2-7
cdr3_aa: CASSHSGTSLYEQYF
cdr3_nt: TGTGCCAGCAGTCACTCCGGGACTAGCCTCTACGAGCAGTACTTC

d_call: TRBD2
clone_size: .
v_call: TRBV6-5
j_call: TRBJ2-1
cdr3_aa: CASSYSGGSFHEQFF
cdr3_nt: TGTGCCAGCAGTTACTCGGGCGGGAGTTTCCATGAGCAGTTCTTC

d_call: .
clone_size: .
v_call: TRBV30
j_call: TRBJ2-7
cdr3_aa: CAWSPAGDLRVRSEQYF
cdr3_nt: TGTGCCTGGAGCCCCGCAGGTGACCTGAGGGTGAGGAGCGAGCAGTACTTC

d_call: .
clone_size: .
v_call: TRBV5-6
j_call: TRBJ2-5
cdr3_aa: CASSLVVSSLKTQYF
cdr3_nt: TGTGCCAGCAGCTTGGTGGTTAGTAGTCTCAAGACCCAGTACTTC

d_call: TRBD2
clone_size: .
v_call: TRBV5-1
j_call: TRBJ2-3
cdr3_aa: CASSLAGTTTDTQYF
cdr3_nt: TGCGCCAGCAGCTTGGCCGGGACTACCACAGATACGCAGTATTTT

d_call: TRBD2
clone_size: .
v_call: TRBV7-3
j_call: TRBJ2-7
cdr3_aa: CASSSLAGGYEQYF
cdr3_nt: TGTGCCAGCAGCTCTCTAGCGGGGGGTTACGAGCAGTACTTC

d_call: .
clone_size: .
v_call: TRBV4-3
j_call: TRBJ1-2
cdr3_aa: CASSQKRGFNYGYTF
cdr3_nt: TGCGCCAGCAGCCAAAAAAGGGGGTTTAACTATGGCTACACCTTC

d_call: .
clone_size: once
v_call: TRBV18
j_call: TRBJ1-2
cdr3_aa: CASSPAGDYGYTF
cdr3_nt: TGTGCCAGCTCCCCGGCAGGGGACTATGGCTACACCTTC

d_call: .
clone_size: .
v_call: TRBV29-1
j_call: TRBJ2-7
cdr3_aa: CSVVRGPYEQYF
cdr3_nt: TGCAGCGTTGTAAGGGGCCCCTACGAGCAGTACTTC

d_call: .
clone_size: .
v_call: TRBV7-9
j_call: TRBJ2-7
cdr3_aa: CASSFQEGGEQYF
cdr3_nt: TGTGCCAGCAGCTTCCAAGAAGGGGGCGAGCAGTACTTC

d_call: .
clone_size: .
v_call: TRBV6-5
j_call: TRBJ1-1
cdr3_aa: CASRGREAATEAFF
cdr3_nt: TGTGCCAGCCGAGGCAGGGAGGCTGCCACTGAAGCTTTCTTT

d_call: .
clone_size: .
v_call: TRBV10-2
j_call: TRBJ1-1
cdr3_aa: CASSESFQTEAFF
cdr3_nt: TGCGCCAGCAGTGAGTCGTTTCAGACTGAAGCTTTCTTT

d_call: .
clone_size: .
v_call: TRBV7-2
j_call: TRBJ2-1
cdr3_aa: CASSSDRNEQFF
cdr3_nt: TGTGCCAGCAGTTCGGACAGAAATGAGCAGTTCTTC

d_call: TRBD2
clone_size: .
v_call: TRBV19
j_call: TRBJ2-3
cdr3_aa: CASSISLAGRGDTQYF
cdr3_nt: TGTGCCAGTAGTATCTCCCTAGCGGGACGCGGAGATACGCAGTATTTT

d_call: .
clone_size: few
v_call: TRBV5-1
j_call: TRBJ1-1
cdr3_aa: CASSLGLIMNTEAFF
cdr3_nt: TGCGCCAGCAGCTTGGGGCTCATAATGAACACTGAAGCTTTCTTT

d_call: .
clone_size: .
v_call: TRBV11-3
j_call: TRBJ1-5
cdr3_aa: CASSLEAGTIKPQHF
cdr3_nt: TGTGCCAGCAGCTTAGAGGCTGGGACAATCAAGCCCCAGCATTTT

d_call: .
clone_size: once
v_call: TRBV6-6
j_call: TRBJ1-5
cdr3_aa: CASSYPMGQSNQPQHF
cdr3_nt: TGTGCCAGCAGTTACCCCATGGGGCAGTCCAATCAGCCCCAGCATTTT

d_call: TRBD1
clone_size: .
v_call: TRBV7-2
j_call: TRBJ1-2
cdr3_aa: CASRPGQENFGYTF
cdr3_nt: TGTGCCAGCAGACCGGGACAGGAGAATTTCGGCTACACCTTC

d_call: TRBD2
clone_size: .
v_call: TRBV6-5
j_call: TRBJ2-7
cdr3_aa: CASSYSGGVSYEQYF
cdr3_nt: TGTGCCAGCAGTTACTCGGGGGGGGTCTCCTACGAGCAGTACTTC

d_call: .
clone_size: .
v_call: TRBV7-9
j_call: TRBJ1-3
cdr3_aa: CASSLLGGTGNTIYF
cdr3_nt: TGTGCCAGCAGCTTACTGGGGGGGACTGGAAACACCATATATTTT

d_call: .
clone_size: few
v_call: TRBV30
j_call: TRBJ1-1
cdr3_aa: CAWMARVNTEAFF
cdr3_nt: TGTGCCTGGATGGCCAGGGTGAACACTGAAGCTTTCTTT

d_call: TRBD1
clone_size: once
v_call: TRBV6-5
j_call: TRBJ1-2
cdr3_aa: CASSYSPGQGFPGYTF
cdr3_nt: TGTGCCAGCAGTTACTCCCCGGGACAGGGGTTTCCTGGCTACACCTTC

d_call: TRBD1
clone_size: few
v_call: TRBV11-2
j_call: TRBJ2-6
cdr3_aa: CASRSGTGERVLTF
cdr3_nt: TGTGCCAGCCGCTCTGGGACAGGGGAAAGGGTCCTGACTTTC

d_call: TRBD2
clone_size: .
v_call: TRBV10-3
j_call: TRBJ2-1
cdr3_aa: CAISEPPRGRLNEQFF
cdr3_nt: TGTGCCATCAGTGAGCCTCCTCGCGGGAGATTAAATGAGCAGTTCTTC

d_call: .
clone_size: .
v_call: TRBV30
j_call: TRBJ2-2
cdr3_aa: CAWSVNGGNTGELFF
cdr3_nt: TGTGCCTGGAGTGTAAACGGGGGTAACACCGGGGAGCTGTTTTTT

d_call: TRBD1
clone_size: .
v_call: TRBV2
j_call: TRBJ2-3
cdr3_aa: CASRTGESTQYF
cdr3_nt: TGTGCCAGCAGAACAGGGGAGAGTACGCAGTATTTT

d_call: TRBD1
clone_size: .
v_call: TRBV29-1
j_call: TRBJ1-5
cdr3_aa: CSVGDRDQPQHF
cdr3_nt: TGCAGCGTTGGGGACAGGGATCAGCCCCAGCATTTT

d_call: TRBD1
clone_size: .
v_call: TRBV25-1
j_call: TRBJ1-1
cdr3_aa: CASSSSNRGRGTEAFF
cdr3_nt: TGTGCCAGCAGTTCCTCAAACAGGGGGCGAGGTACTGAAGCTTTCTTT